This T cell receptor (beta chain) was identified in a study of breast tumors, draining lymph nodes, adjacent tissues (dated by TCRdb to between 2015 and 2016). Context from the whole study: Breast cancer patients provided tumor, adjacent nontumor tissue and axillary lymph nodes, and the study compared the TCR beta repertoires across these three sources. In human breast cancer, the study set out to evaluate how tumor, surrounding tissue and draining lymph node repertoires relate to one another and whether T cells may move between these sites. Here is what the overall study found, with its caveats: Tumor and nontumor tissue repertoires were significantly more similar in luminal-like than in basal-like breast cancer. The conclusion that tumor T cells originate in lymph nodes was framed as consistent with a hypothesis rather than directly demonstrated. The data were considered consistent with most tumor T cells being derived from the lymph node and subsequently expanding within tumor tissue. Tumors showed preferential V and J gene usage, and their T-cell repertoire diversity fell below that of lymph nodes yet above that of nontumor tissue.

The run used an Illumina HiSeq 2000. Multiplex PCR amplification was used to build the TCR beta chain libraries. High-throughput sequencing was used to analyze the amplified TCR beta chain products. TCRdb cleaned the public reads at Q25 with fastp, built clones with MiXCR and kept in-frame beta chains. Rows are unified per CDR3 protein, each entry keeping the most common DNA and genes. A total of roughly 130,000 distinct CDR3 sequences appear in this sample, over 25% of them only once. The ten biggest clones cover about 2.5% of the sample. In its sample, this clonotype was seen many times. Its target antigen remains unknown. It has no much larger one-base neighbor in the sample; base qualities were not kept. Lymph node samples were obtained from the axillary draining lymph nodes of breast cancer patients. CDR3 length: 14 amino acids, cysteine to phenylalanine. The retained sequence is limited to the CDR3, 42 bases, with the frame set at the first base. The V end loses 4 bases and the J end loses 6 bases, and a stretch of 13 bases separates them. As encoded in the germline V gene, CDR1 is SGDLS while CDR2 is YYNGEE.

The V gene is TRBV9 and the J gene is TRBJ2-2, with TRBD1 tentatively as D gene (5 bases match). Sequenced material: axillary lymph node tissue. The clonotype originates from a female donor with breast cancer. Some clones in this sample may be carry-over from other donors' samples. The DNA sequence is given as TGTGCCAGCAGCCCCCGGACACTCGCCGGGGAGCTGTTTTTT. It translates as CASSPRTLAGELFF.